These 4 T cell receptor beta chains were all obtained from the same sample, sequenced in a study of blood T cell repertoires in COVID-19. Assay used: immunoSEQ multiplex PCR; TCRdb lists only in-frame clones, some missing. Of a few hundred thousand clones in the sample, roughly 84% are singletons; the top ten hold around 5.5%. Sequenced input: peripheral blood. The source of these receptors is a woman aged 60-75 years who had recovered from COVID-19.

J is TRBJ1-3 and V is TRBV5-5; D is possibly TRBD1 (6 bases). Trimming removed 0 bases at V and 3 bases at J, with 13 bases between. Per germline, CDR1 SGHKS and CDR2 YYEKEE (reference sequence). The CDR3 consists of 16 residues. CDR3 DNA sequence: TGTGCCAGCAGCTTGGACAGGGTAGAAGGTGGAAACACCATATATTTT. Amino acid sequence: CASSLDRVEGGNTIYF.

The rearrangement links TRBV13 to TRBJ1-5; tentative D call: TRBD1 (6 bases). The CDR3 is 16 residues long. Germline V gene data show CDR1 as PRHDT and CDR2 as FYEKMQ (reference sequence). V was clipped by 1 base and J by 1 base, with 11 bases between them. CDR3 bases: TGTGCCAGCAGCTTAGCCGGGGACAACAGCAATCAGCCCCAGCATTTT. Translated, it gives CASSLAGDNSNQPQHF.

This chain links TRBV19 with TRBJ2-3; 7 bases agree with TRBD1. CDR1 and CDR2 (germline): LNHDA, SQIVND (reference sequence). Trimming removed 5 bases from V and 6 bases from J; junction bases left unmatched: 8. This CDR3 is built from 14 residues. The CDR3 loop reads CASSLTGHSDTQYF. The CDR3, as DNA: TGTGCCAGTAGTCTGACAGGGCATTCGGATACGCAGTATTTT.

The V and J genes are TRBV30 and TRBJ1-1, with TRBD1 as a possible D gene (5 bases). Trimming took off 2 bases at V and 7 bases at J, with 14 bases between the two ends. The CDR3 length is 13 residues. The V gene's germline CDR1 is GTSNPN and CDR2 SVGIG (reference sequence). CDR3 protein: CAWSRGREGEAFF. The CDR3 DNA follows: TGTGCCTGGAGTCGCGGCAGGGAGGGTGAAGCTTTCTTT.